This record looks at one T cell receptor (beta chain) sequence and its context. Its specificity is unknown. The data originate from a study of cytomegalovirus exposure and HLA in healthy donors. Each donor's status was that of a healthy bone marrow donor. The V segment lost 9 bases and the J segment 6 bases; nucleotides outside the gene matches: 9. The CDR3 consists of 14 residues. The V gene's germline CDR1 is LNHDA and CDR2 SQIVND (reference sequence). Study findings and constraints: From TCR beta sequences, most subjects' HLA-A and HLA-B alleles were reportedly predicted accurately. Previously analyzed data showed that most TCR beta V segments were productive at a frequency of about 90% or about 30%.

The PCR made use of 60 Vbeta and 13 Jbeta primers. Using immunoSEQ multiplex PCR, the repertoire was profiled, and TCRdb retains in-frame clones only, with some absent. The sample includes roughly 99,000 clones, 76% of them seen just once. This chain joins TRBV19 and TRBJ2-2; TRBD1 matches 8 bases. This receptor was identified in a man aged 18 to 35 in good health and CMV-seronegative. Sequencing was carried out using PBMCs. The CDR3 DNA is TGTGCCAGCATGGACCAGGGGGCATCCGGGGAGCTGTTTTTT. Translation: CASMDQGASGELFF.